This T cell receptor (beta chain) is drawn from a study of cytomegalovirus exposure and HLA in healthy donors. Trimming removed 1 base at V and 0 bases at J, with 11 bases between. Looked up from germline, CDR1 is SGHTA and CDR2 is FQGNSA. The CDR3 has 16 residues. 60 Vbeta and 13 Jbeta primers were used in PCR. The repertoire was sequenced with immunoSEQ multiplex PCR; TCRdb's copy has only in-frame clones and lacks some. Its table records about 67,000 clones. The rearrangement links TRBV7-2 to TRBJ2-3, with D possibly TRBD2 on 5 matching bases. Material for sequencing was PBMCs. This receptor was obtained from a woman in her 40s in good health and CMV-seropositive. This CDR3 reads CASSLVPGGSTDTQYF. CDR3 sequence (DNA): TGTGCCAGCAGCTTAGTGCCGGGCGGGAGCACAGATACGCAGTATTTT.